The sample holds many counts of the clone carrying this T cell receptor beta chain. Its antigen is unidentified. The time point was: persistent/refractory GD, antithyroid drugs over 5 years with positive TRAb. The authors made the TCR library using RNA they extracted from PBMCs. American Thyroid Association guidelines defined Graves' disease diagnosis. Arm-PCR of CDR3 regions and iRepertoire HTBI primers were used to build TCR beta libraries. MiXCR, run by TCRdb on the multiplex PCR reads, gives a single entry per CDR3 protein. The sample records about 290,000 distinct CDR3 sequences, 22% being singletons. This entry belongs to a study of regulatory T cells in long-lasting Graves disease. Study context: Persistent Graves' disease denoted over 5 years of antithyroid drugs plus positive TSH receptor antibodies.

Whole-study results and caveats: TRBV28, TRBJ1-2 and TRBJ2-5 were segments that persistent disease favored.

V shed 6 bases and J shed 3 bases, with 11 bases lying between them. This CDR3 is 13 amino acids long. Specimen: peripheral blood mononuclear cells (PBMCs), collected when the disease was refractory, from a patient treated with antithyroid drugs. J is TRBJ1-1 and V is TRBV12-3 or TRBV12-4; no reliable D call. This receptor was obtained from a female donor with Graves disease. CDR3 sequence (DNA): TGTGCCAGCAGAGGAACAGAGGACACTGAAGCTTTCTTT. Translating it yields CASRGTEDTEAFF.